The 24 T cell receptor beta chains listed next were all sequenced from one sample in a study of cytomegalovirus exposure and HLA in healthy donors. The primer mix had 60 Vbeta and 13 Jbeta primers. The method was immunoSEQ multiplex PCR; TCRdb's version includes in-frame clones alone and lacks a portion of them. The table has around 160,000 clones, approximately 80% seen once. The sample comprised PBMCs. These receptors originate from a middle-aged man in good health and CMV-seropositive.

This chain uses TRBV5-5 with TRBJ2-7; D perhaps matches TRBD1 (5 bases). The ends were cut back, 0 bases at V and 1 base at J, with 14 bases in the middle. The germline V gene encodes CDR1 SGHKS and CDR2 YYEKEE (reference sequence). There are 16 residues in the CDR3. CDR3 sequence: CASSLEGEAPSYEQYF. The CDR3 DNA is TGTGCCAGCAGCTTGGAAGGGGAAGCGCCTTCCTACGAGCAGTACTTC.

This clone was counted a few times. V usage is TRBV19 and J usage is TRBJ1-3, with TRBD1 as a possible D gene (6 bases). The CDR3 runs 14 residues. CDR1 and CDR2 from the germline V gene are LNHDA and SQIVND (reference sequence). Trimming shortened V by 4 bases and J by 2 bases, and 9 bases separated the two germline ends. The CDR3 bases are TGTGCCAGTAGTAAGGGGGTTCCTGGAAACACCATATATTTT. This sequence encodes CASSKGVPGNTIYF.

This chain joins TRBV28 and TRBJ1-2; D is undetermined. Deletions cut 6 bases from V and 5 bases from J, with 13 bases between. The CDR3 contains 13 residues. The germline gives CDR1 MDHEN, CDR2 SYDVKM. Here the CDR3 reads CASRPPGDYGYTF. The CDR3 bases are TGTGCCAGCAGGCCCCCCGGGGATTATGGCTACACCTTC.

This clone has just one count. This chain connects TRBV5-6 to TRBJ2-5; TRBD2 aligns across 12 bases. The trim removed 6 bases at V and 5 bases at J, leaving 8 bases unmatched. CDR3 length: 15 amino acids. CDR1 SGHDT and CDR2 YYEEEE come from the germline V gene. CDR3 bases: TGTGCCAGCAACCACCTAGCGGGAGGGCCGGAGACCCAGTACTTC. It specifies CASNHLAGGPETQYF.

This clone was counted once. This chain uses TRBV5-5 with TRBJ2-5; D is perhaps TRBD1 (6 bases). Trimming took off 3 bases at V and 3 bases at J, with 9 bases between the two ends. Germline values: CDR1 SGHKS, CDR2 YYEKEE (reference sequence). This CDR3 contains 13 residues. The CDR3 DNA reads as TGTGCCAGCAGCTCACAGGGTGAAGAGACCCAGTACTTC. As protein: CASSSQGEETQYF.

The V gene is TRBV28, the J gene TRBJ2-3; 9 nucleotides align to TRBD1. Trimming cost V 8 bases and J 7 bases; bases outside gene matches: 10. CDR3 length: 14 amino acids. CDR1 MDHEN and CDR2 SYDVKM come from the germline V gene. The DNA of the CDR3 is TGTGCCAGCCGCTTAGGGACAGGGTCAAATACGCAGTATTTT. Translated: CASRLGTGSNTQYF.

The chain joins TRBV29-1 to TRBJ2-1; D ambiguous. The CDR3 sequence is 12 residues long. Per the germline V gene, CDR1 is SQVTM and CDR2 is ANQGSEA. V dropped 3 bases and J dropped 15 bases, with 18 bases sitting between them. The CDR3 loop is CSVELTRQVRFF. The CDR3 DNA follows: TGCAGCGTTGAGCTTACCCGACAAGTGCGGTTCTTC.

The rearrangement uses TRBV5-6 and TRBJ2-7, with D possibly TRBD2 on 6 matching bases. This CDR3 is built from 14 residues. With 4 bases removed from V and 1 base from J, the gap between germline ends came to 12 bases. CDR1 SGHDT and CDR2 YYEEEE come from the germline V gene. The CDR3 is CASSPGDWSYEQYF. The CDR3 bases are TGTGCCAGCAGCCCGGGGGATTGGTCCTACGAGCAGTACTTC.

The chain employs TRBV30 and TRBJ1-6; no clear D gene. Germline V lookup: CDR1 GTSNPN, CDR2 SVGIG (reference sequence). V was cut by 0 bases and J by 9 bases, with 9 bases left in between. This CDR3 region has 13 residues. CDR3 nucleotide sequence: TGTGCCTGGAGTGTACTTGGGAGTTCACCCCTCCACTTT. Translated: CAWSVLGSSPLHF.

The table lists this clone with a count of one. J is TRBJ1-4 and V is TRBV19, with unresolved D. This CDR3 has 13 residues. Trimming took off 6 bases at V and 8 bases at J, with 13 bases between the two ends. The germline V gene has CDR1 LNHDA and CDR2 SQIVND (reference sequence). For the CDR3, the DNA is TGTGCCAGTAGGATTCGGGGAAACGAAAAACTGTTTTTT. Its protein product is CASRIRGNEKLFF.

J is TRBJ2-7 and V is TRBV28; 7 nucleotides align to TRBD2. The CDR3 totals 16 residues. CDR1 MDHEN and CDR2 SYDVKM come from the germline V gene. Unmatched junction bases numbered 12, after V lost 5 bases and J lost 2 bases. In nucleotides, the CDR3 is TGTGCCAGCAGTGCCCCGGGCGGGAGATTAACCTACGAGCAGTACTTC. Protein: CASSAPGGRLTYEQYF.

This clone was seen just once. The rearrangement uses TRBV25-1 and TRBJ1-1; D possibly corresponds to TRBD1 (5 bases). V was pared by 6 bases and J by 1 base, with 12 bases between. Germline loops: CDR1 MGHDK, CDR2 SYGVNS. The CDR3 totals 14 residues. The chain's CDR3 is CASSVGAANTEAFF. CDR3 nucleotide sequence: TGTGCCAGCAGCGTTGGGGCCGCGAACACTGAAGCTTTCTTT. Supplemented by reference TRBV25-1 and TRBJ1-1, the full variable domain reads EADIYQTPRYLVIGTGKKITLECSQTMGHDKMYWYQQDPGMELHLIHYSYGVNSTEKGDLSSESTVSRIRTEHFPLTLESARPSHTSQYLCASSVGAANTEAFFGQGTRLTVV.

The CDR3 spells CASSEGLAGAYEQYF. CDR3 nucleotides: TGTGCCAGCAGCGAGGGACTAGCGGGGGCCTACGAGCAGTACTTC. The V gene is TRBV9, the J gene TRBJ2-7, with 14 bases identical to TRBD2. Germline values: CDR1 SGDLS, CDR2 YYNGEE. The CDR3 length is 15 residues. V lost 3 bases, J lost 2 bases, and 1 base stayed unmatched.

This clone was observed a few times. The chain's CDR3 is CASSYNLDTGELFF. The CDR3 nucleotides are TGCGCCAGCAGCTATAATCTTGACACCGGGGAGCTGTTTTTT. The chain employs TRBV5-1 and TRBJ2-2; D gene ambiguous. The V and J ends lost 3 bases and 3 bases respectively, with 9 bases between them. Germline CDR1 SGHRS, CDR2 YFSETQ. CDR3 length: 14 residues.

The V call is TRBV5-1, the J call TRBJ2-4; 9 bases fit TRBD1. V was clipped by 4 bases and J by 5 bases; unmatched bases: 7. The CDR3 contains 15 residues. In germline, CDR1 is SGHRS, CDR2 YFSETQ. The CDR3 here is CASSEPGQGQNIQYF. For the CDR3, the DNA is TGCGCCAGCAGCGAACCGGGACAGGGACAAAACATTCAGTACTTC.

This clone showed up just once. The V gene is TRBV27, the J gene TRBJ2-3, with TRBD1 matching 7 bases. The CDR3 has 15 amino acids. V lost 0 bases and J lost 0; bases outside the gene matches: 0. CDR1 and CDR2 from the germline V gene are MNHEY and SMNVEV (reference sequence). The chain's CDR3 is CASSLSGQSTDTQYF. The DNA for the CDR3 is TGTGCCAGCAGTTTATCGGGACAGAGCACAGATACGCAGTATTTT.

V gene TRBV10-3 combines with J gene TRBJ1-4; D perhaps matches TRBD1 (6 bases). Between the trimmed V and J ends, which lost 1 base and 1 base, there was a span of 10 bases. The length of the CDR3 is 16 residues. Looked up from germline, CDR1 is ENHRY and CDR2 is SYGVKD. The CDR3 DNA sequence: TGTGCCATCAGTGAGTACGGACAGAGAACTAATGAAAAACTGTTTTTT. It translates to CAISEYGQRTNEKLFF.

The chain recombines TRBV9 with TRBJ2-2; 9 bases fit TRBD2. The CDR3 extends over 16 amino acids. Germline values: CDR1 SGDLS, CDR2 YYNGEE. Trimming removed 0 bases from V and 8 bases from J; junction bases left unmatched: 8. In DNA, the CDR3 is TGTGCCAGCAGCGTAGCTTGGGGGCTAGCGGGAGGGGAGCTGTTTTTT. It specifies CASSVAWGLAGGELFF.

This rearrangement joins TRBV5-4 to TRBJ2-5; D is possibly TRBD1 (6 bases). The V end lost 2 bases, the J end lost 3 bases, and 23 bases lay between the germline ends. CDR3 size: 18 residues. Germline loops: CDR1 SGHNT, CDR2 YYREEE (reference sequence). This CDR3 reads CASSFFPPTGFSEETQYF. The CDR3, as DNA: TGTGCCAGCAGCTTTTTTCCGCCAACAGGGTTCAGCGAAGAGACCCAGTACTTC.

This clone was found once. The V and J genes are TRBV7-6 and TRBJ2-3; D may be TRBD1 (6 bases). CDR1 is SGHVS and CDR2 is FNYEAQ in the germline V gene. The V gene lost 0 bases and the J gene lost 0 bases, with 13 bases spanning the gap. The CDR3 is 17 residues long. CDR3 DNA sequence: TGTGCCAGCAGCTTAGCGCAGGGGTACTCTAGCACAGATACGCAGTATTTT. Residues: CASSLAQGYSSTDTQYF.

This chain uses TRBV11-2 with TRBJ2-3; D call uncertain. In germline, CDR1 is SGHAT, CDR2 FQNNGV. With 5 bases removed from V and 7 bases from J, the gap between germline ends came to 10 bases. The CDR3 is made up of 12 amino acids. Here the CDR3 reads CASSPRSYTQYF. The DNA of the CDR3 is TGTGCCAGCAGCCCCAGGTCCTATACGCAGTATTTT. The variable domain in full, completed from reference TRBV11-2 and TRBJ2-3, reads EAGVAQSPRYKIIEKRQSVAFWCNPISGHATLYWYQQILGQGPKLLIQFQNNGVVDDSQLPKDRFSAERLKGVDSTLKIQPAKLEDSAVYLCASSPRSYTQYFGPGTRLTVL.

The table lists this clone with a few counts. This chain connects TRBV5-4 to TRBJ2-2; 7 bases match TRBD2. Germline values: CDR1 SGHNT, CDR2 YYREEE (reference sequence). The V and J ends lost 6 bases and 0 bases, in that order; junction bases with no gene match: 11. The CDR3 has 17 amino acids. In DNA, the CDR3 is TGTGCCAGCACCGCGGGAGTTTACGGGTCGAACACCGGGGAGCTGTTTTTT. It encodes CASTAGVYGSNTGELFF.

The rearrangement uses TRBV4-3 and TRBJ2-7; a possible D gene is TRBD1 (6 bases). The V end lost 1 base, the J end lost 6 bases, and 13 bases lay between the germline ends. Germline lookup yields CDR1 LGHNA and CDR2 YSLEER. The CDR3 runs 14 residues. The CDR3 coding sequence is TGCGCCAGCAGCCAAGTCAGGGGCCCCGGCGAGCAGTACTTC. As protein: CASSQVRGPGEQYF.

The chain combines TRBV5-6 with TRBJ1-1, with a tentative D call TRBD1 (5 bases). Germline loops: CDR1 SGHDT, CDR2 YYEEEE. The CDR3 is 13 amino acids. The ends were cut back, 0 bases at V and 7 bases at J, with 10 bases in the middle. CDR3 sequence: CASSLAGQGEAFF. The CDR3 nucleotides are TGTGCCAGCAGCTTGGCCGGGCAGGGTGAAGCTTTCTTT.